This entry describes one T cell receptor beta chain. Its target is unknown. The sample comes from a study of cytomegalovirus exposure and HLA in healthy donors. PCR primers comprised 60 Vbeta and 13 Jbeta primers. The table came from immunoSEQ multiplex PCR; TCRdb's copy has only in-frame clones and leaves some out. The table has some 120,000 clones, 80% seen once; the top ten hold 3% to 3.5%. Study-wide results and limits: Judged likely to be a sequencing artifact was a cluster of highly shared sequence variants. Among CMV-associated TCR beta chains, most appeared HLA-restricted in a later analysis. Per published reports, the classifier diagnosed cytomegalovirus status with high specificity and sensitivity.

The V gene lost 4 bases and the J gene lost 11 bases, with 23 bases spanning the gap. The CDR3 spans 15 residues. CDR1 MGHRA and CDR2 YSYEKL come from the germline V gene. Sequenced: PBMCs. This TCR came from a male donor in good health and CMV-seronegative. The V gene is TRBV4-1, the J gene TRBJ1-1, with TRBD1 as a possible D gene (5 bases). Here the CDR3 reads CASSLGSVGGGWAFF. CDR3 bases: TGCGCCAGCAGCCTTGGATCCGTGGGGGGAGGTTGGGCTTTCTTT.